This TCR beta chain is drawn from a study of shared clonotypes between healthy human individuals. Study as a whole: Donors were a couple of women and a few men aged 18 to 49. Three CD4 naive, three CD4 memory, two CD8 naive and one CD8 memory plate were used per donor.

Comments on this clone: Antigen: not known.

Produced via immunoSEQ multiplex PCR; TCRdb's table is partial and in-frame only. Of millions of clones listed, over 85% are singletons. Study-level points and caveats: Across subsets, estimated richness was generally greater for naive than for memory populations.

Germline lookup yields CDR1 SGDLS and CDR2 YYNGEE. The CDR3 has 15 residues. J lost 5 bases, V lost 3 bases, and 8 bases had no gene match. The receptor was isolated from a young man in good health. This chain uses TRBV9 with TRBJ2-5; TRBD1 agrees at 9 bases. Sequencing was done on a sample of naive CD4+ T cells sorted from blood. Subset here: CD45RA+ positively selected. CDR3 sequence: CASSARDRVAETQYF. CDR3 nucleotide sequence: TGTGCCAGCAGCGCGCGGGACAGGGTCGCCGAGACCCAGTACTTC.